This TCR beta chain is from a study of OX40 agonist ivuxolimab in advanced cancers. Produced via immunoSEQ multiplex PCR; TCRdb's table is partial and in-frame only. The sample has tens of thousands of clones, approximately 89% seen once. From germline, CDR1 is SGHTA and CDR2 FQGNSA. The CDR3 is 15 residues long. V lost 5 bases to trimming and J lost 7 bases, with 21 bases between them. The receptor comes from an adult with an advanced solid tumor such as melanoma, head and neck, liver or kidney cancer. The V gene is TRBV7-2, the J gene TRBJ2-7, with D possibly being TRBD2 (6 bases). This specimen was CD4+ or CD8+ T cells sorted from blood, taken in a trial of the OX40 agonist ivuxolimab. The CDR3 nucleotides are TGTGCCAGCAGCCCGAGCCGGGACTCACAGGAGGAGCAGTACTTC. This translates into CASSPSRDSQEEQYF.